This T cell receptor (beta chain) was obtained from a study of T cells in localized non-small cell lung cancer (dated by TCRdb to 2019 to 2021). Some background on the complete study: The study examined T cell repertoires in approximately 240 patients with early-stage NSCLC and compared tumors with uninvolved tumor-adjacent lungs. The cohort comprised 236 treatment-naïve NSCLC patients with resected, localized lung tumors. NSCLC patients had a mean age of approximately 66 years, and around 140 were male and about a hundred female.

Broad study findings and their caveats: Higher blood T cell density associated with longer overall survival, while higher adjacent-lung clonality associated with shorter survival. Because multi-region tumor sequencing was not done, intratumor heterogeneity could not be ruled out. Because the study design was exploratory, TCR variables were selected using unadjusted p-values without false-discovery rate correction. Of the top 100 tumor clones, a median of 57 were detected in paired uninvolved adjacent lung; 28 were also among that lung's top 100. Uninvolved tumor-adjacent lung showed the highest T cell clonality, higher than tumor, which suggests more focused antigenic responses in the uninvolved tumor-adjacent lung.

Comments on this clone: Its antigen remains undetermined. Base-call qualities are not available, and no considerably larger clone is one nucleotide away.

CDR1 and CDR2, per the germline V gene, are SGHNT and YENEEA. The CDR3 holds 12 amino acids from the cysteine to the phenylalanine. Only the CDR3 region is kept as DNA, spanning 36 bases read in frame from base 1. The V end gives up 3 bases and the J end 13 bases, leaving 5 bases in the junction not matched to a gene. At diagnosis, peripheral blood, uninvolved tumor-adjacent lung and tumor were collected and stored as a combination of fresh-frozen and FFPE material. For TCR repertoire profiling, blood samples were analyzed in the form of peripheral blood mononuclear cells. TCR beta CDR3 regions were sequenced from DNA using the immunoSEQ Assay. In the original analysis: To compute T cell density, TCR beta template counts were normalized to usable DNA, which was estimated by amplifying housekeeping genes. The preseqR package was used to estimate richness by extrapolating to 400,000 templates for PBMC samples and to 120,000 templates for tissue samples. Clonality was calculated as one minus Pielou's evenness. Tissue-enriched TCRs were identified by differential abundance testing using productive amino-acid clonotypes, minimum total count 5 and alpha 0.1. The Jaccard Index and the Morisita Overlap Index were used to measure how much the repertoires overlapped between compartments. GLIPH grouped TCR beta CDR3s together with public tetramer-defined viral CDR3s, and a viral motif had to include at least three viral sequences and also show V-gene enrichment. In its TCRdb copy, this immuneACCESS table keeps in-frame sequences only and misses some clones. Where compared with another copy, unresolved V genes explain less than half of these, and the others have no known cause. The V and J calls and the clone size are those of that table, but D and trimming were determined from the DNA. For this sample the table gives over 8,500 clones, of which about 90% were detected only once. The ten top clones hold 7.5% of the sample.

The chain uses TRBV11-3 and TRBJ2-5; 10 junctional bases match TRBD2. The TCR sequence derives from a woman aged 35 to 70 with stage I squamous cell lung carcinoma. The input for sequencing was peripheral blood, taken before any cancer treatment. The nucleotide sequence reads as follows: TGTGCCAGCAGCTTCGACAGCGGGGGGGCGTACTTC. Translated, this gives CASSFDSGGAYF.